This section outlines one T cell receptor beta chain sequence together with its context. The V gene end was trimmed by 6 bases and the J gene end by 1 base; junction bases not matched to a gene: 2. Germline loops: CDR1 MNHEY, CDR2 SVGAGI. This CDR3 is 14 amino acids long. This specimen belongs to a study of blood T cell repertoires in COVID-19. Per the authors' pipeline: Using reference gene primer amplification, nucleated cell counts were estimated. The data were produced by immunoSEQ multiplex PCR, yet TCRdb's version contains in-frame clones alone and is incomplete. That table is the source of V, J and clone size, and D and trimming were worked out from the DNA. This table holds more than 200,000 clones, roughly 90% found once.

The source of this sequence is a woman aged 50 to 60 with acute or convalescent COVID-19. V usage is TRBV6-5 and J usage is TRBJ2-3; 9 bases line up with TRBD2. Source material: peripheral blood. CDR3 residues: CASRERGGTDTQYF. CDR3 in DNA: TGTGCCAGCAGAGAGCGGGGGGGCACAGATACGCAGTATTTT.